The 15 T cell receptor beta chains below all came from one sample that was sequenced in a study of identical twins. TCRdb redid the calling of the 5' RACE reads with MiXCR, one entry per CDR3 protein. The table records 550,000 to 700,000 distinct CDR3 sequences, approximately 21% of them present only once. Separately, the same data were catalogued under a study of T cells expressing NK-cell markers.

The sample comprised PBMCs. The source of these receptors is a young woman in good health.

V and J are TRBV27 and TRBJ1-1; TRBD1 aligns across 11 bases. The CDR3 sequence is 13 residues long. V trimming: 6 bases; J trimming: 4 bases; junction bases outside the gene matches: 1. Germline CDR1 is MNHEY and CDR2 is SMNVEV (reference sequence). DNA of the CDR3: TGTGCCAGCAGGGGGACAGGGGGCACTGAAGCTTTCTTT. Its protein is CASRGTGGTEAFF.

The chain recombines TRBV5-1 with TRBJ2-7; perhaps TRBD2 as D (6 bases). Per the germline V gene, CDR1 is SGHRS and CDR2 is YFSETQ. The CDR3 covers 15 residues. V was trimmed by 0 bases and J by 6 bases, leaving 16 bases between them. This chain's CDR3 is CASSLEPGLEVEQYF. The CDR3 nucleotides are TGCGCCAGCAGCTTGGAACCGGGACTGGAGGTCGAGCAGTACTTC.

The V gene is TRBV5-1, the J gene TRBJ2-1, with D uncertain. V lost 2 bases and J lost 3, with 15 bases in between. The CDR3 covers 16 residues. Germline lookup yields CDR1 SGHRS and CDR2 YFSETQ. The CDR3 here is CASSLGFERVYNEQFF. In DNA, the CDR3 is TGCGCCAGCAGCTTAGGATTCGAGCGCGTCTACAATGAGCAGTTCTTC.

V gene TRBV20-1 combines with J gene TRBJ2-1; TRBD1 agrees at 8 bases. The germline V gene encodes CDR1 DFQATT and CDR2 SNEGSKA (reference sequence). CDR3 size: 13 residues. J was trimmed by 5 bases and V by 3 bases; bases with no gene match: 3. For the CDR3, the DNA is TGCAGTGCTAGGACAGGGGCGGACAATGAGCAGTTCTTC. This codes for CSARTGADNEQFF.

This sequence joins TRBV20-1 and TRBJ2-7, with D possibly TRBD1 on 6 matching bases. Trimming cost V 5 bases and J 5 bases, with 25 bases left between them. The germline CDR1 and CDR2 sequences are DFQATT and SNEGSKA (reference sequence). The CDR3 sequence is 16 residues long. The CDR3 DNA reads TGCAGTGCTCGAACAGGGTCTCGCGGCCGGGTCGACGAGCAGTACTTC. It codes for CSARTGSRGRVDEQYF.

This clonotype has at least ten counts. The genes are TRBV10-3 and TRBJ2-3, with D possibly TRBD1 on 5 matching bases. The CDR3 has 11 residues. CDR1 and CDR2 from the germline V gene are ENHRY and SYGVKD. V was shortened by 8 bases and J by 5 bases, with 8 bases between the two germline ends. The CDR3 sequence: CAIGAQDTQYF. The CDR3 DNA reads as TGTGCCATCGGGGCACAAGATACGCAGTATTTT.

This clonotype has just one count. This CDR3 is CASSYEQGTSYEQYF. CDR3 in DNA: TGTGCCAGCAGCTACGAACAGGGGACCTCCTACGAGCAGTACTTC. The chain is built from TRBV5-6 and TRBJ2-7, with 7 bases lining up with TRBD1. The germline CDR1 and CDR2 sequences are SGHDT and YYEEEE. After removal of 3 bases from V and 0 bases from J, the junction contained 6 bases not matched to a gene. The CDR3 covers 15 residues.

The chain couples TRBV5-1 to TRBJ2-5; no firm D call. The CDR3 contains 13 residues. Germline loops: CDR1 SGHRS, CDR2 YFSETQ. V was trimmed by 4 bases and J by 1 base, leaving 8 bases between them. The CDR3 DNA reads as TGCGCCAGCAGCGCCTCGCCCCAAGAGACCCAGTACTTC. Translated, it gives CASSASPQETQYF.

This clonotype was counted a few times. The CDR3 reads CATSPLAGRPDTQYF. In nucleotides, the CDR3 is TGTGCCACCTCCCCTCTAGCGGGAAGGCCAGATACGCAGTATTTT. The rearrangement links TRBV10-3 to TRBJ2-3; the match to TRBD2 covers 9 bases. The CDR3 consists of 15 residues. V shed 10 bases, J shed 4 bases, and the junction held 12 bases outside the gene matches. Germline loops: CDR1 ENHRY, CDR2 SYGVKD.

This clonotype was seen just once. The rearrangement joins TRBV18 to TRBJ2-3; D is unresolved. The length of the CDR3 is 12 residues. Trimming left V 0 bases short and J 9 bases short, with 7 bases between. Germline values: CDR1 KGHSH, CDR2 LQKENI. The CDR3 bases are TGTGCCAGCTCACCACCGGTAGGGACGCAGTATTTT. It codes for CASSPPVGTQYF. The complete variable domain, with remaining parts taken from reference TRBV18 and TRBJ2-3, reads NAGVMQNPRHLVRRRGQEARLRCSPMKGHSHVYWYRQLPEEGLKFMVYLQKENIIDESGMPKERFSAEFPKEGPSILRIQQVVRGDSAAYFCASSPPVGTQYFGPGTRLTVL.

This clonotype was observed a handful of times. This sequence joins TRBV5-1 and TRBJ2-5, with no clear D. The CDR3 consists of 12 residues. V was shortened by 0 bases and J by 5 bases, with 5 bases between the two germline ends. Germline V gene sequence: CDR1 SGHRS, CDR2 YFSETQ. The chain's CDR3 is CASSLELETQYF. The CDR3 DNA reads TGCGCCAGCAGCTTGGAATTGGAGACCCAGTACTTC.

The sample holds a few counts of this clonotype. J is TRBJ2-4 and V is TRBV5-1; D gene ambiguous. The germline V gene has CDR1 SGHRS and CDR2 YFSETQ. The V and J ends lost 4 bases and 8 bases respectively, with 19 bases between them. The CDR3 has 15 amino acids. For the CDR3, the DNA is TGCGCCAGCAGCCCGGGTGCGGCGAATGGGGACATTCAGTACTTC. Its protein product is CASSPGAANGDIQYF.

V gene TRBV4-1 combines with J gene TRBJ2-2; maybe TRBD2 (5 bases). Deletions cut 6 bases from V and 6 bases from J, with 17 bases between. Germline V gene sequence: CDR1 MGHRA, CDR2 YSYEKL. The CDR3 has 15 amino acids. The CDR3 nucleotides are TGCGCCAGCAGACACCCAGCTCGGGGTCCCGGGGAGCTGTTTTTT. It yields the protein CASRHPARGPGELFF.

This clonotype was detected a few times. This rearrangement joins TRBV10-2 to TRBJ2-3; no definite D call. Trimming stripped 8 bases from V and 0 bases from J, with 15 bases between. Germline loops: CDR1 WSHSY, CDR2 SAAADI. CDR3 size: 15 residues. CDR3 sequence (DNA): TGCGCCAGCTCCCCGTGGGTCAGAAGCACAGATACGCAGTATTTT. Protein: CASSPWVRSTDTQYF.

This chain uses TRBV5-1 with TRBJ2-6, with 9 bases matching TRBD1. The CDR3 extends over 19 amino acids. Trimming cost V 0 bases and J 0 bases; bases outside gene matches: 7. The germline CDR1 and CDR2 sequences are SGHRS and YFSETQ. CDR3 region: CASSLGFGQGSSGANVLTF. For the CDR3, the DNA is TGCGCCAGCAGCTTGGGGTTCGGACAGGGGAGCTCTGGGGCCAACGTCCTGACTTTC.